This passage covers 11 T cell receptor beta chains from one sample sequenced in a study of early T cells in non-severe SARS-CoV-2 infection. From the 5' RACE reads, TCRdb called clonotypes with MiXCR, one entry per CDR3 protein. The sample shows 40,000 to 45,000 distinct CDR3 sequences, 10% to 15% of them seen only once. Sequencing was performed on whole blood. These receptors all come from an adult who was a healthcare worker with PCR-confirmed SARS-CoV-2 infection or an uninfected control (not recorded which).

Ten or more counts support this clonotype. The chain joins TRBV20-1 to TRBJ2-7, with D possibly being TRBD1 (5 bases). In germline, CDR1 is DFQATT, CDR2 SNEGSKA (reference sequence). The CDR3 sequence is 13 residues long. Trimming cost V 5 bases and J 3 bases, with 14 bases left between them. CDR3 DNA: TGCAGTGCTCTCGACAGCCAGATCTACGAGCAGTACTTC. Protein sequence: CSALDSQIYEQYF.

The chain uses TRBV19 and TRBJ1-5, with a weak D call TRBD1 (5 bases). V was clipped by 9 bases and J by 8 bases, with 17 bases between them. The CDR3 sequence is 13 residues long. Germline CDR1 reads LNHDA; CDR2 reads SQIVND (reference sequence). The CDR3 region is CASEITEDKPQHF. The DNA for the CDR3 is TGTGCCAGCGAAATTACAGAGGACAAGCCCCAGCATTTT.

This clonotype was recorded many times. The V gene is TRBV12-3 or TRBV12-4, the J gene TRBJ2-3; D ambiguous. Between the trimmed V and J ends, which lost 2 bases and 6 bases, there was a span of 6 bases. CDR3 length equals 12 residues. As DNA, the CDR3 is TGTGCCAGCAGTTTAATTGGCGATACGCAGTATTTT. This codes for CASSLIGDTQYF.

This clonotype was seen repeatedly, ten times or more. The CDR3 loop is CASSLESRGYGYTF. Here the CDR3 DNA reads TGTGCCAGCAGCTTAGAGTCGAGGGGCTATGGCTACACCTTC. The J gene is TRBJ1-2, the V gene TRBV7-9, with D possibly matching TRBD1 (5 bases). Germline V gives CDR1 SEHNR, CDR2 FQNEAQ (reference sequence). This CDR3 contains 14 residues. V dropped 1 base and J dropped 4 bases, with 10 bases sitting between them.

This clonotype turned up a few times. CDR3 sequence (DNA): TGTGCCAGCAGCTGGTATCAGGGCGCCAAAAACATTCAGTACTTC. Translated: CASSWYQGAKNIQYF. The V gene is TRBV11-2, the J gene TRBJ2-4, with a tentative D call TRBD1 (5 bases). The CDR3 extends over 15 amino acids. V was trimmed by 4 bases and J by 1 base, leaving 11 bases between them. Germline CDR1 is SGHAT and CDR2 is FQNNGV. Complete variable domain (other parts from reference TRBV11-2 and TRBJ2-4): EAGVAQSPRYKIIEKRQSVAFWCNPISGHATLYWYQQILGQGPKLLIQFQNNGVVDDSQLPKDRFSAERLKGVDSTLKIQPAKLEDSAVYLCASSWYQGAKNIQYFGAGTRLSVL.

The CDR3 DNA reads as TGTGCCAGCAGTGCTTCTGTGGATACGCAGTATTTT. Encoded protein: CASSASVDTQYF. The chain carries TRBV6-6 and TRBJ2-3; D remains unclear. Trimming shortened V by 5 bases and J by 6 bases, and 9 bases separated the two germline ends. The CDR3 has 12 residues. CDR1 and CDR2 (germline): MNHNY, SVGAGI (reference sequence).

This clonotype has ten or more counts. V is TRBV20-1 and J is TRBJ2-7; weak D call: TRBD2 (5 bases). Germline loops: CDR1 DFQATT, CDR2 SNEGSKA (reference sequence). This CDR3 has 15 residues. Deletions cut 6 bases from V and 3 bases from J, with 21 bases between. DNA for the CDR3: TGCAGTGCCCTCTTTATTGAGGGTCAAGACTACGAGCAGTACTTC. Amino acids: CSALFIEGQDYEQYF.

This clonotype was detected only a few times. This chain connects TRBV6-6 to TRBJ2-3; D tentatively reads TRBD1 or TRBD2 (5 bases each). There are 17 residues in the CDR3. V was clipped by 0 bases and J by 2 bases, with 15 bases between them. Germline V CDR1 and CDR2: MNHNY, SVGAGI (reference sequence). The DNA of the CDR3 is TGTGCCAGCAGTTACTCGACGCAGGGCGGGCCCACAGATACGCAGTATTTT. It translates to CASSYSTQGGPTDTQYF.

In this sample, this clonotype turned up many times. The chain employs TRBV20-1 and TRBJ2-1, with D perhaps TRBD1 (6 bases). Germline-derived CDR1 and CDR2 are DFQATT and SNEGSKA (reference sequence). V was clipped by 5 bases and J by 2 bases, with 13 bases between them. The length of the CDR3 is 14 residues. This CDR3 is CSARSTGPYNEQFF. The CDR3 DNA follows: TGCAGTGCTCGATCTACAGGGCCCTACAATGAGCAGTTCTTC.

The V call is TRBV6-5, the J call TRBJ2-1; tentatively, D is TRBD1 (7 bases). The ends were cut back, 7 bases at V and 8 bases at J, with 18 bases in the middle. Germline V gene sequence: CDR1 MNHEY, CDR2 SVGAGI. The CDR3 length is 14 residues. The CDR3 region is CASTLSSRGDEQFF. The CDR3 coding sequence is TGTGCCAGCACCTTGTCCTCCAGGGGGGATGAGCAGTTCTTC.

This clonotype appeared a few times. This chain links TRBV7-9 with TRBJ2-7; maybe TRBD2 (6 bases). The CDR3 extends over 13 amino acids. Trimming took off 11 bases at V and 0 bases at J, with 14 bases between the two ends. The V gene's germline CDR1 is SEHNR and CDR2 FQNEAQ (reference sequence). The CDR3 region has the DNA TGTGCCTCGCGTGGGGAGGCCTCCTACGAGCAGTACTTC. It yields the protein CASRGEASYEQYF.